The source of this T cell receptor beta chain is a study of identifying expanded T cells in peripheral blood. Study observations and caveats: Approximately two-week clone count variance significantly increased as total template count grew. Technical replicates showed 0.9 to 1.5 changed clones; roughly two weeks roughly 16; four weeks 19.

This clone was seen only once. Antigen specificity is unknown. CDR3 length equals 15 residues. Germline V gene data show CDR1 as KGHSH and CDR2 as LQKENI. Trimming took off 3 bases at V and 7 bases at J, with 13 bases between the two ends. No infections or other immune events were documented during collection. The table came from immunoSEQ multiplex PCR; TCRdb's copy has only in-frame clones and leaves some out. The data hold about 80,000 clones, with around nine tenths observed a single time. The sequence was obtained from a person aged 18 to 75 in good health. The chain is built from TRBV18 and TRBJ1-6; the D is unclear. Sequencing used blood. This chain's CDR3 is CASSPFEIINSPLHF. The CDR3 nucleotides are TGTGCCAGCTCACCGTTCGAGATTATCAATTCACCCCTCCACTTT.